The rows below give T cell receptor beta chains drawn from one sample of a study of identical twins. TCRdb used MiXCR to reprocess the 5' RACE reads, holding one entry per CDR3 protein. The sample records hundreds of thousands of distinct CDR3 sequences, over 8.5% being singletons. These records were also assigned to another study, of yellow fever vaccine responses in identical twins.

Input material: PBMCs. The receptor set was obtained from a woman aged 18-35 years in good health. Both conserved end residues are part of each CDR3.

CDR3 protein: CSASRGTETQYF
V gene: TRBV29-1
J gene: TRBJ2-5

CDR3 protein: CASSFVHNEQFF
V gene: TRBV11-3
J gene: TRBJ2-1

CDR3 protein: CASSLGGLSYGYTF
V gene: TRBV27
J gene: TRBJ1-2

CDR3 protein: CASSYSIAGGSTDTQYF
V gene: TRBV6-2/TRBV6-3
J gene: TRBJ2-3

CDR3 protein: CASSYPSASREQFF
V gene: TRBV6-2/TRBV6-3
J gene: TRBJ2-1

CDR3 protein: CSASRGQTYEQYF
V gene: TRBV20-1
J gene: TRBJ2-7

CDR3 protein: CASSFHKTGSSYNEQFF
V gene: TRBV28
J gene: TRBJ2-1

CDR3 protein: CASSQEQGYEQYF
V gene: TRBV4-3
J gene: TRBJ2-7

CDR3 protein: CASSHSRLAGEETQYF
V gene: TRBV4-3
J gene: TRBJ2-5

CDR3 protein: CASSLSGRRYNEQFF
V gene: TRBV5-1
J gene: TRBJ2-1

CDR3 protein: CASSEGGRGYEQYF
V gene: TRBV2
J gene: TRBJ2-7

CDR3 protein: CSAKTPSGNNEQFF
V gene: TRBV20-1
J gene: TRBJ2-1

CDR3 protein: CSASTLAGDGETQYF
V gene: TRBV20-1
J gene: TRBJ2-5

CDR3 protein: CASSQGLRELFF
V gene: TRBV3-1
J gene: TRBJ2-2

CDR3 protein: CASSVGGPGELFF
V gene: TRBV9
J gene: TRBJ2-2

CDR3 protein: CASSLGTQAGSSYNEQFF
V gene: TRBV5-1
J gene: TRBJ2-1

CDR3 protein: CASNTGQITDTQYF
V gene: TRBV7-9
J gene: TRBJ2-3

CDR3 protein: CASSVEGPVHEQYF
V gene: TRBV2
J gene: TRBJ2-7

CDR3 protein: CASTAPPYNEQFF
V gene: TRBV28
J gene: TRBJ2-1

CDR3 protein: CASSQEPSWGQQQETQYF
V gene: TRBV14
J gene: TRBJ2-5

CDR3 protein: CASSHDSSYNSPLHF
V gene: TRBV5-1
J gene: TRBJ1-6

CDR3 protein: CSATSTQETQYF
V gene: TRBV20-1
J gene: TRBJ2-5

CDR3 protein: CASSFLAGGIDTQYF
V gene: TRBV28
J gene: TRBJ2-3

CDR3 protein: CSARDDRPEGTQYF
V gene: TRBV20-1
J gene: TRBJ2-5

CDR3 protein: CATSDPGLAGAQETQYF
V gene: TRBV24-1
J gene: TRBJ2-5

CDR3 protein: CSVESRTASGANVLTF
V gene: TRBV29-1
J gene: TRBJ2-6

CDR3 protein: CSARDSNRDYEQYF
V gene: TRBV20-1
J gene: TRBJ2-7

CDR3 protein: CASSGALGETQYF
V gene: TRBV2
J gene: TRBJ2-5

CDR3 protein: CASSYSPGELFF
V gene: TRBV6-5
J gene: TRBJ2-2

CDR3 protein: CASSFTETYEQYF
V gene: TRBV12-3/TRBV12-4
J gene: TRBJ2-7

CDR3 protein: CASSLIAGSGKTQYF
V gene: TRBV7-2
J gene: TRBJ2-5

CDR3 protein: CASRRRTGATHYEQYF
V gene: TRBV6-1
J gene: TRBJ2-7

CDR3 protein: CASSPPGQPEKLFF
V gene: TRBV3-1
J gene: TRBJ1-4

CDR3 protein: CAISEFTEAFF
V gene: TRBV10-3
J gene: TRBJ1-1